The rows below give T cell receptor beta chains drawn from one sample of a study of Ad26.COV2.S vaccination and SARS-CoV-2 variants. Some clones are missing from TCRdb's copy, which holds only in-frame ones; the method was immunoSEQ multiplex PCR. Of approximately 350,000 clones in the sample, 83% are singletons; the top ten hold roughly 7.4%. The sequenced sample was peripheral blood, obtained in a trial of Ad26.COV2.S vaccine versus placebo. These receptors came from a person between 18 and 60 years old who received the Ad26.COV2.S COVID-19 vaccine or a placebo. CDR3s include the opening cysteine and the closing phenylalanine or tryptophan. A D gene is named only where the DNA matches it firmly.

j_call	cdr3_length	v_call	d_call	cdr3_aa	cdr3_nt
TRBJ2-5	13	TRBV5-4	.	CASSPPEGETQYF	TGTGCCAGCAGCCCCCCAGAGGGCGAGACCCAGTACTTC
TRBJ1-3	16	TRBV18	.	CASSPAQATAGNTIYF	TGTGCCAGCTCACCGGCGCAGGCCACAGCTGGAAACACCATATATTTT
TRBJ1-2	13	TRBV3-1/TRBV3-2	.	CASSQDRVGGYTF	TGTGCCAGCAGCCAAGATAGAGTCGGGGGCTACACCTTC
TRBJ2-1	14	TRBV6-5	.	CASIKGSTYNEQFF	TGTGCCAGCATCAAAGGGAGTACCTACAATGAGCAGTTCTTC
TRBJ1-5	14	TRBV9	.	CASSPGRSNQPQHF	TGTGCCAGCAGCCCCGGACGTAGCAATCAGCCCCAGCATTTT
TRBJ2-7	14	TRBV5-1	.	CASSLAQGAYEQYF	TGCGCCAGCAGCTTGGCACAGGGAGCATACGAGCAGTACTTC
TRBJ1-3	15	TRBV10-3	.	CAISEGLTSGNTIYF	TGTGCCATCAGTGAGGGACTGACCTCTGGAAACACCATATATTTT
TRBJ2-5	17	TRBV19	.	CASSTHESGGLGGTQYF	TGTGCCAGTAGTACCCACGAGTCCGGGGGTCTAGGAGGGACCCAGTACTTC
TRBJ2-6	21	TRBV19	TRBD2	CASSIDHRTSGRAAGANVLTF	TGTGCCAGTAGTATAGATCACCGGACTAGCGGGAGGGCCGCTGGGGCCAACGTCCTGACTTTC
TRBJ2-7	15	TRBV4-1	TRBD1	CASSPSTGGGYEQYF	TGCGCCAGCAGCCCTTCAACAGGGGGAGGATACGAGCAGTACTTC
TRBJ1-2	16	TRBV4-1	.	CASSEMRGGPNYGYTF	TGCGCCAGCAGCGAAATGAGGGGGGGTCCCAACTATGGCTACACCTTC
TRBJ2-3	14	TRBV12-5	.	CASGLATLGGTQYF	TGTGCTAGTGGTTTGGCTACCCTAGGGGGTACGCAGTATTTT
TRBJ2-7	15	TRBV25-1	TRBD1	CASSDHDRGFYEQYF	TGTGCCAGCAGTGACCACGACAGGGGCTTCTACGAGCAGTACTTC
TRBJ1-1	14	TRBV5-1	.	CASSLLGVDTEAFF	TGCGCCAGCAGCCTTCTTGGGGTGGACACTGAAGCTTTCTTT
TRBJ2-7	13	TRBV7-2	.	CASSNAFRYEQYF	TGTGCCAGCAGCAACGCCTTTCGGTACGAGCAGTACTTC
TRBJ1-1	13	TRBV18	.	CASSILENTEAFF	TGTGCCAGCTCGATTTTAGAGAACACTGAAGCTTTCTTT
TRBJ1-5	16	TRBV19	.	CASNFAGAPANQPQHF	TGTGCCAGTAACTTCGCGGGGGCACCGGCCAATCAGCCCCAGCATTTT